Below are 19 T cell receptor beta chains sequenced from a single sample in a study of T cells after yellow fever vaccination. TCRdb re-called the 5' RACE reads with MiXCR, one entry per CDR3 protein. The data show 55,000 to 70,000 distinct CDR3 sequences, under 8% seen once. The material was CD8+ T cells sorted from PBMCs, obtained approximately 40 days after the first yellow fever vaccination. The source of these receptors is a man in his late teens or twenties who received the YFV17D yellow fever vaccine.

This clonotype was recorded many times. The CDR3 loop reads CASSQAELQGLHRELFF. In nucleotides, the CDR3 is TGTGCCAGCAGCCAAGCTGAGCTTCAGGGTTTACACCGGGAGCTGTTTTTT. The chain employs TRBV3-1 and TRBJ2-2, with TRBD1 as a possible D gene (5 bases). CDR3 length equals 17 residues. Germline V lookup: CDR1 LGHDT, CDR2 YNNKEL (reference sequence). Trimming took off 1 base at V and 9 bases at J, with 21 bases between the two ends.

In regard to this clonotype: Since a much larger clone is just one base distant, this may be a read error. As DNA, the CDR3 is TGTGACAGCAGTACGTCCTCCGGGACTAGTTATGATGAGCAGTTCTTC. Translated: CDSSTSSGTSYDEQFF. This chain connects TRBV6-2 or TRBV6-3 to TRBJ2-1; 8 nucleotides agree with TRBD2. Germline V gene data show CDR1 as MNHEY and CDR2 as SVGEGT. This CDR3 has 16 amino acids.

This clonotype was counted at least ten times. The rearrangement links TRBV7-2 to TRBJ2-1, with 14 bases identical to TRBD2. V dropped 5 bases and J dropped 7; count of bases not matched to a gene: 4. Per germline, CDR1 SGHTA and CDR2 FQGNSA. This CDR3 comprises 15 residues. CDR3 coding DNA: TGTGCCAGCAGCGCCGGACTAGCGGGGGGAAATGAGCAGTTCTTC. Translating it yields CASSAGLAGGNEQFF.

The rearrangement links TRBV20-1 to TRBJ1-1; no definite D call. V lost 0 bases, J lost 7 bases, and 15 bases lay in between. The CDR3 is 14 residues long. The germline V gene has CDR1 DFQATT and CDR2 SNEGSKA (reference sequence). In DNA form, the CDR3 reads TGCAGTGCTAGAGAAGGAACGCGTGGCGGTGAAGCTTTCTTT. This encodes CSAREGTRGGEAFF.

This clonotype has a count of ten or more. V is TRBV9 and J is TRBJ2-5; unclear D gene. Trimming removed 4 bases at V and 3 bases at J, with 19 bases between. Germline V CDR1 and CDR2: SGDLS, YYNGEE. The CDR3 consists of 16 residues. CDR3 protein: CASSNSRTQNKETQYF. The CDR3 DNA reads as TGTGCCAGCAGCAATTCTCGGACCCAGAACAAAGAGACCCAGTACTTC. Full variable domain (outside the CDR3, taken from reference TRBV9 and TRBJ2-5): DSGVTQTPKHLITATGQRVTLRCSPRSGDLSVYWYQQSLDQGLQFLIQYYNGEERAKGNILERFSAQQFPDLHSELNLSSLELGDSALYFCASSNSRTQNKETQYFGPGTRLLVL.

This clonotype was seen repeatedly, ten times or more. V usage is TRBV7-8 and J usage is TRBJ2-7; the D is unclear. The CDR3 has 18 amino acids. The germline V gene has CDR1 SGHVS and CDR2 FQNEAQ. The germline V and J ends were trimmed by 4 bases and 0 bases, with 22 bases remaining between them. The CDR3 DNA reads as TGTGCCAGCAGCTCCGGCCCGATTGGGATCGGTAGCTCCTACGAGCAGTACTTC. As protein: CASSSGPIGIGSSYEQYF.

This clonotype was detected many times. The chain has TRBV2 and TRBJ2-1; no clear D gene. The germline CDR1 and CDR2 sequences are SNHLY and FYNNEI. There are 15 residues in the CDR3. The V end lost 3 bases, the J end lost 0 bases, and 9 bases lay between the germline ends. CDR3 DNA: TGTGCCAGCAGTGATGTAAGCGACTCCTACAATGAGCAGTTCTTC. Translation: CASSDVSDSYNEQFF. The whole variable domain, filled in from reference TRBV2 and TRBJ2-1, reads EPEVTQTPSHQVTQMGQEVILRCVPISNHLYFYWYRQILGQKVEFLVSFYNNEISEKSEIFDDQFSVERPDGSNFTLKIRSTKLEDSAMYFCASSDVSDSYNEQFFGPGTRLTVL.

The table lists this clonotype with many counts. This chain connects TRBV7-9 to TRBJ1-3, with a possible D match to TRBD1 (6 bases). The ends were cut back, 5 bases at V and 0 bases at J, with 11 bases in the middle. The CDR3 runs to 15 residues. In germline, CDR1 is SEHNR, CDR2 FQNEAQ (reference sequence). Here the CDR3 reads CASSPVDSSGNTIYF. In nucleotides, the CDR3 is TGTGCCAGCAGCCCGGTGGACAGCTCTGGAAACACCATATATTTT.

This clonotype was detected ten times or more. The chain couples TRBV6-4 to TRBJ1-2; D unclear. CDR3 size: 12 residues. Germline V gene data show CDR1 as MRHNA and CDR2 as SNTAGT. The V and J ends lost 2 bases and 8 bases respectively, with 9 bases between them. CDR3 protein: CASSDLRGGYTF. In DNA form, the CDR3 reads TGTGCCAGCAGTGACCTACGAGGGGGCTACACCTTC.

The genes are TRBV19 and TRBJ2-7; 11 bases agree with TRBD1. The CDR3 has 15 residues. V was pared by 5 bases and J by 2 bases, with 5 bases of the junction left unmatched. CDR1 and CDR2 from the germline V gene are LNHDA and SQIVND (reference sequence). The CDR3 loop is CASSFPGQGAYEQYF. CDR3 bases: TGTGCCAGTAGTTTTCCGGGACAGGGGGCCTACGAGCAGTACTTC.

This clonotype appeared many times. CDR3 loop: CASTPRTGSDTQYF. CDR3 DNA: TGTGCCAGCACCCCTCGGACAGGGTCAGATACGCAGTATTTT. The chain is built from TRBV12-3 or TRBV12-4 and TRBJ2-3; 8 bases agree with TRBD1. The junction had 7 bases not matched to a gene; V was cut back by 7 bases and J by 4 bases. The CDR3 runs 14 residues.

This clonotype was recorded at least ten times. The CDR3 DNA follows: TGTGCCAGCAGGCCAGGGGGTTCCCAGCATTTT. As protein: CASRPGGSQHF. The V gene is TRBV5-8, the J gene TRBJ1-5; 7 positions agree with TRBD1. The CDR3 consists of 11 residues. V gave up 5 bases and J gave up 11 bases; unmatched junction bases: 4. Per germline, CDR1 SGHTS and CDR2 YDEGEE.

This clonotype was counted ten times or more. V usage is TRBV9 and J usage is TRBJ2-7; TRBD1 is a possible D gene (6 bases). The CDR3 consists of 15 residues. The V and J ends lost 4 bases and 2 bases respectively, with 16 bases between them. The germline V gene has CDR1 SGDLS and CDR2 YYNGEE. CDR3 nucleotide sequence: TGTGCCAGCAGCCCCGGGGCAGGGGCCACCTACGAGCAGTACGTC. Amino acids: CASSPGAGATYEQYV.

This clonotype was counted ten times or more. V and J are TRBV3-1 and TRBJ1-4; the match to TRBD1 covers 9 bases. Unmatched junction bases numbered 7, after V lost 4 bases and J lost 4 bases. This CDR3 comprises 16 residues. Germline V gene sequence: CDR1 LGHDT, CDR2 YNNKEL (reference sequence). DNA of the CDR3: TGTGCCAGCAGCCCTGACAGGGGACAGGGTAATGAAAAACTGTTTTTT. Encoded protein: CASSPDRGQGNEKLFF.

This clonotype was detected ten times or more. The gene calls are TRBV4-3 and TRBJ1-1, with D hard to call. There are 13 residues in the CDR3. Per the germline V gene, CDR1 is LGHNA and CDR2 is YSLEER. V was clipped by 0 bases and J by 5 bases, with 7 bases between them. The CDR3 region is CASSQEGVTEAFF. CDR3 coding DNA: TGCGCCAGCAGCCAAGAGGGAGTTACTGAAGCTTTCTTT.

This clonotype was counted many times. The V and J genes are TRBV10-3 and TRBJ2-5, with TRBD1 matching over 8 bases. This CDR3 is built from 13 residues. The V gene's germline CDR1 is ENHRY and CDR2 SYGVKD. After removal of 6 bases from V and 5 bases from J, the junction contained 5 bases not matched to a gene. CDR3 sequence reads: CAISKTGVETQYF. The CDR3 DNA sequence: TGTGCCATCAGCAAGACAGGGGTGGAGACCCAGTACTTC.

This clonotype showed up many times. The chain uses TRBV4-2 and TRBJ2-5; D is ambiguous. This CDR3 is built from 12 residues. Germline lookup yields CDR1 LGHNA and CDR2 YNFKEQ. V was pared by 3 bases and J by 5 bases, with 7 bases between. Written as DNA, the CDR3 is TGTGCCAGCAGCCACCCGCGCGAGACCCAGTACTTC. Translation gives CASSHPRETQYF.

On this clonotype: Being one base from a much bigger clone, this may be a read error. The chain joins TRBV12-3 or TRBV12-4 to TRBJ2-5; possible D gene TRBD2, 6 bases. There are 13 residues in the CDR3. Deletions cut 2 bases from V and 5 bases from J, with 9 bases between. The CDR3 is CASSLWGDETQYF. The CDR3 DNA reads TGTGCCAGCAGTTTATGGGGGGACGAGACCCAGTACTTC.

This clonotype was recorded at least ten times. The J gene is TRBJ2-1, the V gene TRBV4-3; 7 bases agree with TRBD2. This CDR3 comprises 19 residues. Germline lookup yields CDR1 LGHNA and CDR2 YSLEER. V was clipped by 4 bases and J by 1 base; unmatched bases: 16. CDR3 residues: CASSPRRAGSAYSYNEQFF. The DNA for the CDR3 is TGCGCCAGCAGCCCGAGGAGAGCGGGATCCGCATATTCCTACAATGAGCAGTTCTTC.